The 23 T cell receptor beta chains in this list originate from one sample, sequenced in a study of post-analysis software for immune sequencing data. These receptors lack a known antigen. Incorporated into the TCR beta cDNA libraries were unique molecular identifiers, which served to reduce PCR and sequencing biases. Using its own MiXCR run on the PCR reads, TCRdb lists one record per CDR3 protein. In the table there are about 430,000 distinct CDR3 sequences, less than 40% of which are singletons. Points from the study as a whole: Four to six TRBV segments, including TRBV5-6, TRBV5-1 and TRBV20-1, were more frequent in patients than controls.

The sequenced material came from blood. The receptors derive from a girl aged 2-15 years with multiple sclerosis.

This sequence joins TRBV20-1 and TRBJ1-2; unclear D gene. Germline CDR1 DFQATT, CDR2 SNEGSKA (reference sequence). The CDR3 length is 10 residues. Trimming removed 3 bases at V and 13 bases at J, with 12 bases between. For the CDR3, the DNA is TGCAGTGCTAGTCTTGGCCCTGGCACCTTC. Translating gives CSASLGPGTF.

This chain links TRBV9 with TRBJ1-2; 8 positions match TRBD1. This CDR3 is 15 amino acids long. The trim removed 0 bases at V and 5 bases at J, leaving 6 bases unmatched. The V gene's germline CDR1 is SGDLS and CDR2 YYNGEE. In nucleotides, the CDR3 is TGTGCCAGCAGCGTAGCTCCAACAGGGGGATATGGCTACACCTTC. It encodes CASSVAPTGGYGYTF.

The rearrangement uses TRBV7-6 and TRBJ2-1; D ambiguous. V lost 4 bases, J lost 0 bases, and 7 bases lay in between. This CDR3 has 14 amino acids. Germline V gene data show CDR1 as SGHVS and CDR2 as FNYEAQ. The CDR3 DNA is TGTGCCAGCAGCTACCAAAGCTCCTACAATGAGCAGTTCTTC. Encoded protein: CASSYQSSYNEQFF.

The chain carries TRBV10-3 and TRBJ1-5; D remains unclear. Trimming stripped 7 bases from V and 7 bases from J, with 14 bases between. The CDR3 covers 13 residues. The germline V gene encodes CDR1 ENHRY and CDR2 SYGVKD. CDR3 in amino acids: CAITQREEQPQHF. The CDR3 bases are TGTGCCATCACACAGCGGGAGGAACAGCCCCAGCATTTT.

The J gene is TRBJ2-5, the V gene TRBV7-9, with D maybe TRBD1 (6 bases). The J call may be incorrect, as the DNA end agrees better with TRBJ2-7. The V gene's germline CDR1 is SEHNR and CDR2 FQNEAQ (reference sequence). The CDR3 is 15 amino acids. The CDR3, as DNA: TGTGCCAGCAGCTACACGACAGGCAAAGTCTACGAGCAGTACTTC. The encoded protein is CASSYTTGKVYEQYF.

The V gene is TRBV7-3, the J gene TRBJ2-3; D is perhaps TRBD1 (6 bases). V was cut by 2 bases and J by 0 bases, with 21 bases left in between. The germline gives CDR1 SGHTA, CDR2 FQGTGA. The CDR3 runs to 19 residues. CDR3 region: CASSLWSPSGVTSTDTQYF. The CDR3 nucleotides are TGTGCCAGCAGCTTATGGTCCCCCTCAGGGGTGACTAGCACAGATACGCAGTATTTT.

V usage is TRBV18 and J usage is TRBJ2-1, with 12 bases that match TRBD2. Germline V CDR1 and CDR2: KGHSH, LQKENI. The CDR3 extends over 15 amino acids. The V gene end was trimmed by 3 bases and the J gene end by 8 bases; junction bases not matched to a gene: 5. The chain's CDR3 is CASSPTSGSEDEQFF. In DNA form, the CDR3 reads TGTGCCAGCTCACCGACTAGCGGGAGTGAGGATGAGCAGTTCTTC.

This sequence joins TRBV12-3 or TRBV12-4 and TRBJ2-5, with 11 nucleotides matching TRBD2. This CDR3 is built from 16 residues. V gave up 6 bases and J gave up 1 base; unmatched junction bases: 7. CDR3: CASSSGTSGVQETQYF. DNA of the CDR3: TGTGCCAGCAGCTCCGGGACTAGCGGAGTCCAAGAGACCCAGTACTTC.

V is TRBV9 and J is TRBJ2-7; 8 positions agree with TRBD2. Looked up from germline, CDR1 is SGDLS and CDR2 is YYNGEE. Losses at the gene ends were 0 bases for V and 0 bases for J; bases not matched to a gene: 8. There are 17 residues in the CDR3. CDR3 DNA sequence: TGTGCCAGCAGCGTAGGGGTGGGTAGCGGGGTCTCCTACGAGCAGTACTTC. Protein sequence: CASSVGVGSGVSYEQYF.

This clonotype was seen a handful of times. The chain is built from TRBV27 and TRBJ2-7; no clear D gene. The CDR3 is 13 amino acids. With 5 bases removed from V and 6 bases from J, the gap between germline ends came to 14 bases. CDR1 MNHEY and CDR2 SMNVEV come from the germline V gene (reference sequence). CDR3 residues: CASSRHPEVEQYF. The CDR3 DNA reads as TGTGCCAGCAGTCGACACCCAGAAGTCGAGCAGTACTTC.

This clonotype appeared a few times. DNA for the CDR3: TGCGCCAGCAGCTTGCGAGGGGGGACTACATACACCTCCTACAATGAGCAGTTCTTC. Its translation is CASSLRGGTTYTSYNEQFF. The chain links TRBV5-1 to TRBJ2-1; the D gene is possibly TRBD2 (7 bases). This CDR3 spans 19 amino acids. Per germline, CDR1 SGHRS and CDR2 YFSETQ. Trimming stripped 1 base from V and 0 bases from J, with 20 bases between.

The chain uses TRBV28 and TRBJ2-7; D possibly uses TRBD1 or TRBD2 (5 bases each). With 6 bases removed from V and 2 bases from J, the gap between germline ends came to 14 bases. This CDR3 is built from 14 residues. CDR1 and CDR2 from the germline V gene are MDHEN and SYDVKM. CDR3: CASSGAGQTYEQYF. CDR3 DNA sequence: TGTGCCAGCAGCGGGGCAGGGCAAACCTACGAGCAGTACTTC.

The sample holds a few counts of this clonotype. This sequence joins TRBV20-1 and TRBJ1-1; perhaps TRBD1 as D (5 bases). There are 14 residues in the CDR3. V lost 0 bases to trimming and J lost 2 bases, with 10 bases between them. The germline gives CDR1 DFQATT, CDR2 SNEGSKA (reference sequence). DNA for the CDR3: TGCAGTGCTAGAGATCCGCAGGGTAACACTGAAGCTTTCTTT. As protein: CSARDPQGNTEAFF.

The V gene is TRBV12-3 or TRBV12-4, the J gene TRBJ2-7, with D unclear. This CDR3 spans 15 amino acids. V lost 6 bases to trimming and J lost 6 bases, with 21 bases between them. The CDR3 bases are TGTGCCAGCAGCCCGACCCCGCTCCTAGTCTCCGAGCAGTACTTC. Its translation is CASSPTPLLVSEQYF.

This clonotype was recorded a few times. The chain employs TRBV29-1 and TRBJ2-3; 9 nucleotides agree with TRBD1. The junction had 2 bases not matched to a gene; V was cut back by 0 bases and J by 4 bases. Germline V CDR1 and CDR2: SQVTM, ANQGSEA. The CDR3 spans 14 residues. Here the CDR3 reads CSVEEDRGADTQYF. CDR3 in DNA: TGCAGCGTTGAAGAGGACAGGGGTGCAGATACGCAGTATTTT.

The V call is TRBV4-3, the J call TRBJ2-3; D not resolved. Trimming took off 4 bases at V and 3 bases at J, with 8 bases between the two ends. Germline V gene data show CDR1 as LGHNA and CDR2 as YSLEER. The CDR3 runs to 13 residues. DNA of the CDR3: TGCGCCAGCAGCCCATGGGTGACAGATACGCAGTATTTT. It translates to CASSPWVTDTQYF.

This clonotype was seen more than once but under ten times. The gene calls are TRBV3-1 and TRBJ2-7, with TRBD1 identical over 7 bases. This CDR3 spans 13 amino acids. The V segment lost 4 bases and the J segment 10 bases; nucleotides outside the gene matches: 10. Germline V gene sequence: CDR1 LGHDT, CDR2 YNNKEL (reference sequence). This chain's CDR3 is CASSRRQGQIQYF. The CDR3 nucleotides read TGTGCCAGCAGCCGCAGACAGGGACAAATTCAGTACTTC.

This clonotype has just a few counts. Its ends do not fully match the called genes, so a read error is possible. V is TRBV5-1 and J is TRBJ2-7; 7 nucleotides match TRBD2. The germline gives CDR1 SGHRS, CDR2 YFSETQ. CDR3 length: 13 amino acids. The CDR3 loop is CAGSLGGYDEQYF. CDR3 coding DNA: TGCGCCGGCAGCTTGGGAGGGTACGACGAGCAGTACTTC.

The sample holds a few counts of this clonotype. CDR3 DNA: TGCAGCGTTATTTCAGTCCGACTAGCGGGAACAGATACGCAGTATTTT. As protein: CSVISVRLAGTDTQYF. The J gene is TRBJ2-3, the V gene TRBV29-1, with 11 bases that match TRBD2. The CDR3 length is 16 residues. Per the germline V gene, CDR1 is SQVTM and CDR2 is ANQGSEA. With 5 bases clipped from V and 3 bases from J, the junction kept 10 bases outside the gene matches.

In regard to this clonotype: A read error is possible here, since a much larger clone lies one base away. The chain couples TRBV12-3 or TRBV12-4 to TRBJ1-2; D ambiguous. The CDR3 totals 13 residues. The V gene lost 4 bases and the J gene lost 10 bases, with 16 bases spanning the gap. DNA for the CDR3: TGTGCCAGCAGTTGCCGGGGAACCCTGCCCTACACCTTC. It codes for CASSCRGTLPYTF.

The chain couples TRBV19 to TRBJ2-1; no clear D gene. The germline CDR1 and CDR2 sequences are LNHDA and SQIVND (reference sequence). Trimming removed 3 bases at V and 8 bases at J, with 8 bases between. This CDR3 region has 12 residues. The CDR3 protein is CASSMRWDEQFF. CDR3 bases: TGTGCCAGTAGTATGAGGTGGGATGAGCAGTTCTTC.

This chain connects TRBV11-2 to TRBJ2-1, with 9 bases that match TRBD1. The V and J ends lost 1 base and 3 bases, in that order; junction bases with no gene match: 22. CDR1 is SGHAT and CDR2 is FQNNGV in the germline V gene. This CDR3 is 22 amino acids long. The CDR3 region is CASSLVSLTGGVSTYNYNEQFF. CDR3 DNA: TGTGCCAGCAGCTTAGTTAGTCTGACAGGGGGAGTTTCCACTTATAACTACAATGAGCAGTTCTTC. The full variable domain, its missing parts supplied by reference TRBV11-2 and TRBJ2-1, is EAGVAQSPRYKIIEKRQSVAFWCNPISGHATLYWYQQILGQGPKLLIQFQNNGVVDDSQLPKDRFSAERLKGVDSTLKIQPAKLEDSAVYLCASSLVSLTGGVSTYNYNEQFFGPGTRLTVL.

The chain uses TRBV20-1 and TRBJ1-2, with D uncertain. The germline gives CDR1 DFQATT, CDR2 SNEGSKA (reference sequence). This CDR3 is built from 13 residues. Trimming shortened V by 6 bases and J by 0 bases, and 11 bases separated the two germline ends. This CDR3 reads CSARNVANYGYTF. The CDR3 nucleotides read TGCAGTGCACGAAACGTCGCTAACTATGGCTACACCTTC.